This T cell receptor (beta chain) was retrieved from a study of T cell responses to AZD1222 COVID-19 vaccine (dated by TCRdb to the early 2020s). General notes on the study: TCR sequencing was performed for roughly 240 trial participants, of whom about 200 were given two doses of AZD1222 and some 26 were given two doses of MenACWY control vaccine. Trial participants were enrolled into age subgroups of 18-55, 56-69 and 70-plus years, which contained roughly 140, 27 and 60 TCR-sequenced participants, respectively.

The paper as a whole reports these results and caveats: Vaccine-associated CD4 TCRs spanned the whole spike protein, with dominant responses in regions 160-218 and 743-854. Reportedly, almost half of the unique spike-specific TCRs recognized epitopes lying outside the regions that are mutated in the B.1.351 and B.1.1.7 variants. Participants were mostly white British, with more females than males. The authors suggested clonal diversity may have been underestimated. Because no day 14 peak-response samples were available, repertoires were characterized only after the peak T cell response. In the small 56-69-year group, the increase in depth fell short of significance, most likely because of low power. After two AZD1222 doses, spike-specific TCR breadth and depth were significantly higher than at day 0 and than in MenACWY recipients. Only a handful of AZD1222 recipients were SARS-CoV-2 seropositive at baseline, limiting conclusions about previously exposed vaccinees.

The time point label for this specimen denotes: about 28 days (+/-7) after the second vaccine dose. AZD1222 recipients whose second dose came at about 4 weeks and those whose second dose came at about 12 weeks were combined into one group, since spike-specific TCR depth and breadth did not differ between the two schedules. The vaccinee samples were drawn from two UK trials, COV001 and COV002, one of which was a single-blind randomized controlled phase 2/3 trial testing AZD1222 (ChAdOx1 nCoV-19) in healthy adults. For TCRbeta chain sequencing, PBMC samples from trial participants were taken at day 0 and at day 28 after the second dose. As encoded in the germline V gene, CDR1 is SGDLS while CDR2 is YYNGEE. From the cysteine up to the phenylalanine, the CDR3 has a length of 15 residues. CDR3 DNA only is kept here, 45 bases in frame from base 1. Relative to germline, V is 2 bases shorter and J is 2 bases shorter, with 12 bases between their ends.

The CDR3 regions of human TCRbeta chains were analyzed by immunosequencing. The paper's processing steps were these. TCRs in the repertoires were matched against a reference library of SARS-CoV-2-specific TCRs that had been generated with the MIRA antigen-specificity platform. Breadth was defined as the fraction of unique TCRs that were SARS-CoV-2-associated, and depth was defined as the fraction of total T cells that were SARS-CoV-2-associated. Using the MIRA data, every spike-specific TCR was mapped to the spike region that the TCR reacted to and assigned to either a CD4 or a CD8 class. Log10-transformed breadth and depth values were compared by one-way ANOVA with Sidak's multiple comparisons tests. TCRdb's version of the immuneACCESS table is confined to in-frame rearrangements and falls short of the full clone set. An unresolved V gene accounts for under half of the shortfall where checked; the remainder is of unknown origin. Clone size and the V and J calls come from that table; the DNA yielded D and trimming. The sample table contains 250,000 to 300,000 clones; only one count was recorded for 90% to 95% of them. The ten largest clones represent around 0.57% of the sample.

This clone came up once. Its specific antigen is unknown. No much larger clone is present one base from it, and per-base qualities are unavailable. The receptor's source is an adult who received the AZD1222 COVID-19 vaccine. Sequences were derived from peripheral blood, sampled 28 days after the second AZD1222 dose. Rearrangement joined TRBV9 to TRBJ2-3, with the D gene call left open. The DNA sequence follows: TGTGCCAGCAGCGTGGACGAAATTCCCACAGATACGCAGTATTTT. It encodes CASSVDEIPTDTQYF.